The following is a T cell receptor (beta chain) sequence with its context. The authors' processing: Estimates of nucleated cell counts were drawn from the amplification of reference gene primers. Assay: immunoSEQ multiplex PCR; the TCRdb copy retains only in-frame clones and omits some. Clonal size and the V and J genes are those of that table, whereas D and trimming came from the DNA. The data contain around 170,000 clones, just over 85% of them singletons. The data originate from a study of blood T cell repertoires in COVID-19. About the research overall: The United States, Italy and Spain were the sources of the acute and convalescent COVID-19 samples. PBMCs, B-cell-depleted T cells, or T cells were the source of the cDNA or gDNA that made up the material.

Material: peripheral blood. The TCR comes from a man between 45 and 60 years old with active or convalescent COVID-19.

The CDR3: CATSPGGSNTEAFF. CDR3 nucleotide sequence: TGTGCCACCAGTCCAGGTGGCTCGAACACTGAAGCTTTCTTT. The chain links TRBV15 to TRBJ1-1, with D unclear. The CDR3 extends over 14 amino acids. The V gene's germline CDR1 is LNHNV and CDR2 YYDKDF (reference sequence). Trimming cost V 6 bases and J 1 base, with 12 bases left between them. Using reference TRBV15 and TRBJ1-1 for the parts outside the CDR3, the full variable domain is DAMVIQNPRYQVTQFGKPVTLSCSQTLNHNVMYWYQQKSSQAPKLLFHYYDKDFNNEADTPDNFQSRRPNTSFCFLDIRSPGLGDTAMYLCATSPGGSNTEAFFGQGTRLTVV.